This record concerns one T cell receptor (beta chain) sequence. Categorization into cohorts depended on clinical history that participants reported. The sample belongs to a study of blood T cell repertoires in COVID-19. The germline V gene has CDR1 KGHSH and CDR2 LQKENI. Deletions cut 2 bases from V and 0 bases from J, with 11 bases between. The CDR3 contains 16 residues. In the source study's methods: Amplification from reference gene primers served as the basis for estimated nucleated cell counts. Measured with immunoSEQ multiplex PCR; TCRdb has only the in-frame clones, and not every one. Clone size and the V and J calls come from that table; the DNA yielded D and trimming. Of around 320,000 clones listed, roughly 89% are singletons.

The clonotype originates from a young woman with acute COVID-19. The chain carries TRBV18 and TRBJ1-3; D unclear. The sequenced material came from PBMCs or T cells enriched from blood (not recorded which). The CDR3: CASSPSSDNSGNTIYF. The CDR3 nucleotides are TGTGCCAGCTCACCAAGTTCAGATAACTCTGGAAACACCATATATTTT. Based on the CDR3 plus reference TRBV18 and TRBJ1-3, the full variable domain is NAGVMQNPRHLVRRRGQEARLRCSPMKGHSHVYWYRQLPEEGLKFMVYLQKENIIDESGMPKERFSAEFPKEGPSILRIQQVVRGDSAAYFCASSPSSDNSGNTIYFGEGSWLTVV.